One sample yielded the 22 T cell receptor beta chains listed below, sequenced in a study of blood T cell repertoires in COVID-19. Repertoires were generated with immunoSEQ multiplex PCR, while TCRdb's copy carries only in-frame clones and drops some. This sample has approximately 500,000 clones, with over 75% found just once. The sequenced sample was PBMCs or T cells enriched from blood (not recorded which). The receptor source for this set is a woman aged 40-49 years who had recovered from COVID-19.

This chain uses TRBV19 with TRBJ2-3, with 8 bases lining up with TRBD1. V lost 2 bases and J lost 3; bases outside the gene matches: 4. In germline, CDR1 is LNHDA, CDR2 SQIVND (reference sequence). There are 15 residues in the CDR3. Here the CDR3 reads CASSIITGGTDTQYF. Here the CDR3 DNA reads TGTGCCAGTAGTATAATAACAGGGGGTACAGATACGCAGTATTTT.

This chain joins TRBV18 and TRBJ1-2; D is unresolved. CDR3 size: 14 residues. Trimming took 3 bases from V and 2 from J, leaving 10 bases between them. Germline V gene lookup returns CDR1 KGHSH and CDR2 LQKENI. The CDR3 loop reads CASSPGGRNYGYTF. In nucleotides, the CDR3 is TGTGCCAGCTCACCTGGAGGACGGAACTATGGCTACACCTTC.

This clone was seen a single time. V and J are TRBV23-1 and TRBJ2-3, with 10 positions matching TRBD2. TRBV23-1 is an ORF for which the function is uncertain. The length of the CDR3 is 16 residues. The trim removed 6 bases at V and 0 bases at J, leaving 6 bases unmatched. This CDR3 is CASSPTSGLSTDTQYF. The CDR3 DNA reads as TGCGCCAGCAGCCCGACTAGCGGGTTAAGCACAGATACGCAGTATTTT.

The chain recombines TRBV7-8 with TRBJ2-7; 9 bases line up with TRBD1. The CDR3 runs 16 residues. Trimming removed 1 base from V and 2 bases from J; junction bases left unmatched: 6. Per the germline V gene, CDR1 is SGHVS and CDR2 is FQNEAQ. The CDR3 DNA reads TGTGCCAGCAGCTTAGGTTCGGGACAGGGAACCTACGAGCAGTACTTC. Its translation: CASSLGSGQGTYEQYF.

The rearrangement uses TRBV27 and TRBJ1-6; the match to TRBD1 covers 8 bases. Germline V gives CDR1 MNHEY, CDR2 SMNVEV (reference sequence). This CDR3 spans 16 amino acids. V lost 4 bases and J lost 9; bases outside the gene matches: 11. The CDR3 loop reads CASSSAGQGFGSPLHF. For the CDR3, the DNA is TGTGCCAGCAGTTCCGCAGGACAGGGTTTTGGTTCACCCCTCCACTTT.

The chain joins TRBV2 to TRBJ1-2; D perhaps matches TRBD1 (5 bases). Germline CDR1 reads SNHLY; CDR2 reads FYNNEI. The V and J ends lost 3 bases and 4 bases respectively, with 9 bases between them. The CDR3 extends over 13 amino acids. CDR3 loop: CASSDLGLYGYTF. DNA for the CDR3: TGTGCCAGCAGTGACTTGGGGCTCTATGGCTACACCTTC.

The V gene is TRBV6-5, the J gene TRBJ2-1; a possible D gene is TRBD1 (5 bases). The CDR3 runs 13 residues. Germline V CDR1 and CDR2: MNHEY, SVGAGI. V dropped 6 bases and J dropped 10 bases, with 16 bases sitting between them. CDR3 sequence reads: CASRTVFNVEQFF. CDR3 DNA: TGTGCCAGCAGGACAGTTTTTAACGTCGAGCAGTTCTTC.

This chain uses TRBV6-5 with TRBJ1-2, with TRBD1 identical over 7 bases. J was trimmed by 3 bases and V by 5 bases; bases with no gene match: 6. Germline CDR1 MNHEY, CDR2 SVGAGI. The CDR3 is 14 residues long. The CDR3: CASSPSTGDYGYTF. The CDR3 DNA follows: TGTGCCAGCAGTCCATCAACAGGGGACTATGGCTACACCTTC.

The J gene is TRBJ2-5, the V gene TRBV19, with a possible D match to TRBD1 (6 bases). Trimming took off 5 bases at V and 2 bases at J, with 27 bases between the two ends. From germline, CDR1 is LNHDA and CDR2 SQIVND (reference sequence). The CDR3 spans 19 residues. The CDR3: CASSPTGRGRVRGQETQYF. The DNA of the CDR3 is TGTGCCAGTAGTCCTACGGGCAGGGGACGGGTAAGAGGGCAAGAGACCCAGTACTTC.

J is TRBJ1-1 and V is TRBV11-3; D not certain. The CDR3 length is 14 residues. V shed 5 bases and J shed 1 base, with 11 bases lying between them. Germline CDR1 SGHNT, CDR2 YENEEA. CDR3 coding DNA: TGTGCCAGCAGCCACAACCGGGGGAACACTGAAGCTTTCTTT. It encodes CASSHNRGNTEAFF.

J is TRBJ1-2 and V is TRBV18, with D maybe TRBD1 (6 bases). Germline V CDR1 and CDR2: KGHSH, LQKENI. There are 19 residues in the CDR3. Trimming cost V 1 base and J 0 bases, with 21 bases left between them. Written as DNA, the CDR3 is TGTGCCAGCTCACCACGGTCGGGGACACAGATCCCTGCTAACTATGGCTACACCTTC. It translates to CASSPRSGTQIPANYGYTF.

This clone was seen only once. The J gene is TRBJ1-1, the V gene TRBV25-1; D not resolved. Germline loops: CDR1 MGHDK, CDR2 SYGVNS. The CDR3 sequence is 16 residues long. Trimming took off 3 bases at V and 6 bases at J, with 20 bases between the two ends. The CDR3 is CASSDRFDIRVAEAFF. CDR3 DNA: TGTGCCAGCAGTGATCGGTTCGACATAAGAGTTGCTGAAGCTTTCTTT.

The genes are TRBV18 and TRBJ1-2; weak D call: TRBD1 (6 bases). This CDR3 is 14 amino acids long. CDR1 KGHSH and CDR2 LQKENI come from the germline V gene. V gave up 0 bases and J gave up 6 bases, with 11 bases separating them. The CDR3 nucleotides are TGTGCCAGCTCACCACCGAACAGGGTGGATGGCTACACCTTC. This translates into CASSPPNRVDGYTF.

The chain uses TRBV4-3 and TRBJ1-1, with TRBD1 as a possible D gene (5 bases). Germline CDR1 LGHNA, CDR2 YSLEER. CDR3 length: 16 residues. With 7 bases removed from V and 0 bases from J, the gap between germline ends came to 18 bases. In nucleotides, the CDR3 is TGCGCCAGCAACAATTGGGGCGAGTGGTTGAACACTGAAGCTTTCTTT. It translates to CASNNWGEWLNTEAFF.

The rearrangement uses TRBV25-1 and TRBJ2-7, with a tentative D call TRBD2 (5 bases). CDR1 is MGHDK and CDR2 is SYGVNS in the germline V gene. The CDR3 sequence is 14 residues long. The germline V and J ends were trimmed by 9 bases and 2 bases, with 17 bases remaining between them. CDR3 amino acids: CASAGEPRPYEQYF. In DNA, the CDR3 is TGTGCCAGTGCCGGGGAGCCGCGTCCCTACGAGCAGTACTTC.

The chain combines TRBV11-2 with TRBJ1-2, with a tentative D call TRBD1 (6 bases). There are 17 residues in the CDR3. Germline V lookup: CDR1 SGHAT, CDR2 FQNNGV. V shed 3 bases and J shed 6 bases, with 23 bases lying between them. DNA for the CDR3: TGTGCCAGCAGCTTTCTAGGGGAAGAGGGGGTAGGTGATGGCTACACCTTC. The encoded protein is CASSFLGEEGVGDGYTF.

The V call is TRBV11-3, the J call TRBJ2-2; D remains unclear. Germline CDR1 is SGHNT and CDR2 is YENEEA. V shed 2 bases and J shed 4 bases, with 11 bases lying between them. This CDR3 region has 15 residues. The CDR3 spells CASSLSLQPTGELFF. CDR3 nucleotides: TGTGCCAGCAGCTTAAGTTTACAGCCCACCGGGGAGCTGTTTTTT.

This rearrangement joins TRBV7-2 to TRBJ1-5; a possible D gene is TRBD1 (5 bases). This CDR3 comprises 16 residues. Trimming took 2 bases from V and 2 from J, leaving 13 bases between them. Germline-derived CDR1 and CDR2 are SGHTA and FQGNSA. The CDR3 loop reads CASSLMGGGGNQPQHF. DNA for the CDR3: TGTGCCAGCAGCTTAATGGGCGGGGGTGGCAATCAGCCCCAGCATTTT.

This chain uses TRBV7-2 with TRBJ1-3, with no clear D. Trimming cost V 7 bases and J 0 bases, with 10 bases left between them. The germline V gene has CDR1 SGHTA and CDR2 FQGNSA. CDR3 length: 14 residues. CDR3 nucleotide sequence: TGTGCCAGCACCGGACGGGGCTCTGGAAACACCATATATTTT. Translating gives CASTGRGSGNTIYF. The full variable domain, rest sourced from reference TRBV7-2 and TRBJ1-3, is GAGVSQSPSNKVTEKGKDVELRCDPISGHTALYWYRQSLGQGLEFLIYFQGNSAPDKSGLPSDRFSAERTGGSVSTLTIQRTQQEDSAVYLCASTGRGSGNTIYFGEGSWLTVV.

V usage is TRBV12-3 or TRBV12-4 and J usage is TRBJ2-5; D uncertain. The CDR3 length is 13 residues. Deletions cut 5 bases from V and 0 bases from J, with 7 bases between. CDR3 DNA sequence: TGTGCCAGCAGTCTAAAAAACCAAGAGACCCAGTACTTC. Translated: CASSLKNQETQYF.

The chain couples TRBV18 to TRBJ1-5, with D uncertain. The CDR3 extends over 15 amino acids. The germline V gene has CDR1 KGHSH and CDR2 LQKENI. V was shortened by 3 bases and J by 4 bases, with 13 bases between the two germline ends. CDR3 sequence: CASSPLGSGNQPQHF. The CDR3 nucleotides read TGTGCCAGCTCACCCCTTGGATCGGGGAATCAGCCCCAGCATTTT.

This chain uses TRBV10-1 with TRBJ1-1; TRBD1 matches at 10 bases. Germline V lookup: CDR1 WNHNN, CDR2 SYGVQD (reference sequence). Trimming removed 7 bases from V and 11 bases from J; junction bases left unmatched: 10. This CDR3 contains 13 residues. Here the CDR3 DNA reads TGCGCCAGCACCGGACAGGGGGTGATTGGCGCTTTCTTT. Translation: CASTGQGVIGAFF.